This TCR beta chain is drawn from a study of CD8+CD57+ T cells in acquired aplastic anemia. Patients chosen for sequencing had CD8+CD57+ cells that had expanded, as shown by flow cytometry. Using genomic DNA as the template, TCR beta VDJ and CDR3 profiling was carried out. TCRdb recomputed calls from the reads with MiXCR, one row per CDR3 protein. The repertoire holds roughly 280,000 distinct CDR3 sequences, with approximately 58% as singletons. The clonotype was recovered from a human donor with aplastic anemia. The specimen sequenced was sorted CD4+, CD8+, or CD8+CD57+ T cells (not recorded which) from PBMCs.

CDR3 region: CASKQTSGSYEQYF. CDR3 nucleotides: TGTGCCAGCAAACAGACTAGCGGAAGCTACGAGCAGTACTTC. V gene TRBV6-6 combines with J gene TRBJ2-7; 9 bases line up with TRBD2. This CDR3 has 14 residues. J lost 3 bases, V lost 7 bases, and 7 bases had no gene match. Germline loops: CDR1 MNHNY, CDR2 SVGAGI (reference sequence).